The sample holds one count of the clone carrying this TCR beta chain. This sample was included in a study of cytomegalovirus exposure and HLA in healthy donors. The PCR made use of 60 Vbeta and 13 Jbeta primers. The repertoire was sequenced with immunoSEQ multiplex PCR; TCRdb's copy has only in-frame clones and lacks some. The data contain 40,000 or so clones, around 90% of them singletons. V lost 6 bases to trimming and J lost 5 bases, with 8 bases between them. Germline V CDR1 and CDR2: SQVTM, ANQGSEA. The CDR3 contains 11 residues. This receptor was obtained from a woman between 40 and 55 years old in good health and CMV-seropositive. Sequencing was performed on PBMCs. The chain uses TRBV29-1 and TRBJ2-1, with D tentatively TRBD1 (5 bases). The CDR3 protein is CSVTENNEQFF. CDR3 coding DNA: TGCAGCGTGACAGAGAACAATGAGCAGTTCTTC.